Below, 30 T cell receptor beta chains from the same sample are listed, as sequenced in a study of cytomegalovirus exposure and HLA in healthy donors. In the PCR, 60 Vbeta and 13 Jbeta primers were used. Assay used: immunoSEQ multiplex PCR; TCRdb lists only in-frame clones, some missing. The sample has about 160,000 clones; 65% to 80% are singletons. Sequenced input: PBMCs. Receptors were obtained from a woman in her 40s in good health and CMV-seropositive.

This clone was found once. This chain connects TRBV5-1 to TRBJ2-1, with a weak D call TRBD2 (7 bases). CDR3 length: 17 residues. CDR1 SGHRS and CDR2 YFSETQ come from the germline V gene. V was trimmed by 4 bases and J by 6 bases, leaving 23 bases between them. CDR3 loop: CASSTSLRGGAPNEQFF. The CDR3, as DNA: TGCGCCAGCAGCACCTCCCTTAGAGGGGGGGCCCCCAATGAGCAGTTCTTC.

Only a few counts were recorded for this clone. The rearrangement joins TRBV11-1 to TRBJ1-1; D may be TRBD1 (5 bases). The CDR3 totals 14 residues. V dropped 3 bases and J dropped 4 bases, with 12 bases sitting between them. Germline V gives CDR1 SGHAT, CDR2 FQDESV (reference sequence). The CDR3, as DNA: TGTGCCAGCAGCTTCTCTCCGGGGGGCACTGAAGCTTTCTTT. Protein sequence: CASSFSPGGTEAFF.

The table lists this clone with a count of one. The chain joins TRBV2 to TRBJ1-2; possibly TRBD1 for D (6 bases). Germline CDR1 reads SNHLY; CDR2 reads FYNNEI. The CDR3 has 14 amino acids. The V gene lost 6 bases and the J gene lost 4 bases, with 15 bases spanning the gap. CDR3 sequence: CASRGAGGSYGYTF. CDR3 DNA: TGTGCCAGCAGGGGGGCCGGGGGGTCCTATGGCTACACCTTC.

The rearrangement uses TRBV28 and TRBJ2-3, with 9 bases fitting TRBD2. The V gene end was trimmed by 2 bases and the J gene end by 4 bases; junction bases not matched to a gene: 4. Germline V gene sequence: CDR1 MDHEN, CDR2 SYDVKM. There are 15 residues in the CDR3. CDR3 nucleotide sequence: TGTGCCAGCAGTTTAGCGGGGGGGCTTGCAGATACGCAGTATTTT. Translating gives CASSLAGGLADTQYF.

Ten or more counts support this clone. The chain uses TRBV5-4 and TRBJ1-5, with 7 bases fitting TRBD1. CDR1 and CDR2 (germline): SGHNT, YYREEE (reference sequence). This CDR3 region has 14 residues. J gave up 5 bases and V 4 bases, and 6 bases lay outside the gene matches. This CDR3 reads CASSVDRVDQPQHF. The CDR3 nucleotides read TGTGCCAGCAGCGTCGACAGGGTGGATCAGCCCCAGCATTTT.

This chain joins TRBV4-1 and TRBJ1-1; D is possibly TRBD1 (5 bases). Deletions cut 1 base from V and 2 bases from J, with 11 bases between. The CDR3 loop spans 15 amino acids. Per germline, CDR1 MGHRA and CDR2 YSYEKL. The CDR3 bases are TGCGCCAGCAGCCAAGGTTCCCAGGGCAACACTGAAGCTTTCTTT. It encodes CASSQGSQGNTEAFF.

The rearrangement uses TRBV4-2 and TRBJ1-1, with D perhaps matching TRBD1 (6 bases). Per germline, CDR1 LGHNA and CDR2 YNFKEQ. V was cut by 0 bases and J by 2 bases, with 13 bases left in between. The CDR3 is made up of 16 amino acids. CDR3 DNA sequence: TGTGCCAGCAGCCAAGAGGACAGAACCTCCAACACTGAAGCTTTCTTT. Its translation: CASSQEDRTSNTEAFF.

V and J are TRBV7-2 and TRBJ2-3; perhaps TRBD2 as D (5 bases). This CDR3 region has 15 residues. The germline V and J ends were trimmed by 0 bases and 6 bases, with 13 bases remaining between them. Per the germline V gene, CDR1 is SGHTA and CDR2 is FQGNSA. The CDR3 region is CASSLASATRDTQYF. Here the CDR3 DNA reads TGTGCCAGCAGCTTAGCTAGCGCGACTCGGGATACGCAGTATTTT.

The chain couples TRBV7-9 to TRBJ1-5; tentative D call: TRBD1 (5 bases). This CDR3 contains 15 residues. CDR1 SEHNR and CDR2 FQNEAQ come from the germline V gene (reference sequence). The V end lost 5 bases, the J end lost 2 bases, and 13 bases lay between the germline ends. This CDR3 is CASSPDRRGNQPQHF. CDR3 coding DNA: TGTGCCAGCAGCCCCGACAGACGAGGCAATCAGCCCCAGCATTTT.

V usage is TRBV5-1 and J usage is TRBJ2-5; perhaps TRBD1 as D (6 bases). Germline-derived CDR1 and CDR2 are SGHRS and YFSETQ. The V gene lost 5 bases and the J gene lost 2 bases, with 13 bases spanning the gap. The CDR3 runs 14 residues. The CDR3 reads CASRRVGGQETQYF. CDR3 bases: TGCGCCAGCAGAAGAGTAGGGGGACAAGAGACCCAGTACTTC.

A few counts support this clone. The V call is TRBV6-5, the J call TRBJ1-3, with D possibly being TRBD1 (5 bases). The ends were cut back, 0 bases at V and 0 bases at J, with 9 bases in the middle. CDR3 length equals 16 residues. Germline V lookup: CDR1 MNHEY, CDR2 SVGAGI. CDR3: CASSYSGLNSGNTIYF. The CDR3 region has the DNA TGTGCCAGCAGTTACTCGGGGCTGAACTCTGGAAACACCATATATTTT.

The chain uses TRBV2 and TRBJ2-4; 10 bases agree with TRBD1. V gave up 6 bases and J gave up 6 bases; unmatched junction bases: 8. Looked up from germline, CDR1 is SNHLY and CDR2 is FYNNEI. The CDR3 covers 15 residues. The CDR3 bases are TGTGCCAGCAGGGGGGACAGGGGTCGGGGAAACATTCAGTACTTC. Its translation is CASRGDRGRGNIQYF.

The chain has TRBV28 and TRBJ1-6; 10 bases line up with TRBD1. CDR1 MDHEN and CDR2 SYDVKM come from the germline V gene. The CDR3 has 18 amino acids. V lost 3 bases to trimming and J lost 2 bases; unmatched junction nucleotides: 7. DNA for the CDR3: TGTGCCAGCAGTTTCGGGACAGGGGCAAGCCCCTATAATTCACCCCTCCACTTT. Encoded protein: CASSFGTGASPYNSPLHF.

The chain employs TRBV27 and TRBJ2-7; 7 nucleotides align to TRBD1. V trimming: 4 bases; J trimming: 2 bases; junction bases outside the gene matches: 5. The CDR3 covers 14 residues. Per the germline V gene, CDR1 is MNHEY and CDR2 is SMNVEV (reference sequence). In nucleotides, the CDR3 is TGTGCCAGCAGTTACAGGGGCTACCCCTACGAGCAGTACTTC. It encodes CASSYRGYPYEQYF.

This clone has just a few counts. This chain joins TRBV12-5 and TRBJ1-1; 7 nucleotides line up with TRBD1. This CDR3 spans 15 amino acids. Germline V gene data show CDR1 as LGHNT and CDR2 as FRNRAP. Trimming removed 3 bases from V and 4 bases from J; junction bases left unmatched: 8. The CDR3 DNA is TGTGCTAGTGGTTTAGGACAGGCACGCGGCACTGAAGCTTTCTTT. Translating gives CASGLGQARGTEAFF.

This rearrangement joins TRBV5-5 to TRBJ1-1, with D unclear. V was shortened by 0 bases and J by 4 bases, with 7 bases between the two germline ends. The CDR3 contains 13 residues. CDR1 SGHKS and CDR2 YYEKEE come from the germline V gene (reference sequence). The CDR3 reads CASSLERLTEAFF. CDR3 coding DNA: TGTGCCAGCAGCTTGGAGCGGCTCACTGAAGCTTTCTTT. Complete variable domain (other parts from reference TRBV5-5 and TRBJ1-1): DAGVTQSPTHLIKTRGQQVTLRCSPISGHKSVSWYQQVLGQGPQFIFQYYEKEERGRGNFPDRFSARQFPNYSSELNVNALLLGDSALYLCASSLERLTEAFFGQGTRLTVV.

The chain joins TRBV7-2 to TRBJ2-7; 13 nucleotides agree with TRBD2. After removal of 4 bases from V and 9 bases from J, the junction contained 3 bases not matched to a gene. The CDR3 length is 13 residues. CDR1 is SGHTA, CDR2 FQGNSA, per germline. Written as DNA, the CDR3 is TGTGCCAGCAGCTATCGGACTAGCGGGGGGCAGTACTTC. Its protein is CASSYRTSGGQYF. The variable domain in full, with the rest retrieved from reference TRBV7-2 and TRBJ2-7, is GAGVSQSPSNKVTEKGKDVELRCDPISGHTALYWYRQSLGQGLEFLIYFQGNSAPDKSGLPSDRFSAERTGGSVSTLTIQRTQQEDSAVYLCASSYRTSGGQYFGPGTRLTVT.

This chain connects TRBV28 to TRBJ1-2, with a possible D match to TRBD1 (6 bases). The ends were cut back, 6 bases at V and 8 bases at J, with 16 bases in the middle. Per the germline V gene, CDR1 is MDHEN and CDR2 is SYDVKM. CDR3 length equals 13 residues. The CDR3 DNA follows: TGTGCCAGCAGAACCGGGACAACGGGAGGCTACACCTTC. Protein product: CASRTGTTGGYTF.

The CDR3 loop reads CASGDFNTGELFF. CDR3 nucleotide sequence: TGCGCCAGCGGGGACTTTAACACCGGGGAGCTGTTTTTT. J is TRBJ2-2 and V is TRBV4-3; possible D gene TRBD2, 6 bases. Germline V gives CDR1 LGHNA, CDR2 YSLEER. The CDR3 length is 13 residues. The ends were cut back, 8 bases at V and 2 bases at J, with 9 bases in the middle.

The V and J genes are TRBV30 and TRBJ1-5; the match to TRBD1 covers 7 bases. CDR3 length: 14 amino acids. The V gene end was trimmed by 2 bases and the J gene end by 0 bases; junction bases not matched to a gene: 1. From germline, CDR1 is GTSNPN and CDR2 SVGIG (reference sequence). Here the CDR3 reads CAWSPGGSNQPQHF. CDR3 sequence (DNA): TGTGCCTGGAGTCCAGGGGGTAGCAATCAGCCCCAGCATTTT.

The V call is TRBV7-3, the J call TRBJ1-1; D possibly corresponds to TRBD1 (5 bases). Trimming shortened V by 4 bases and J by 3 bases, and 15 bases separated the two germline ends. The germline V gene has CDR1 SGHTA and CDR2 FQGTGA. The CDR3 length is 15 residues. CDR3: CASSSPSSGHTEAFF. For the CDR3, the DNA is TGTGCCAGCAGCTCCCCTTCCTCAGGGCACACTGAAGCTTTCTTT.

This clone was recorded once. The junction does not match germline at one end; this may be a read error. The chain joins TRBV7-9 to TRBJ1-1; no definite D call. CDR3 size: 12 residues. In germline, CDR1 is SEHNR, CDR2 FQNEAQ (reference sequence). The CDR3 here is CSSSSGVTEAFF. CDR3 coding DNA: TGTTCCAGCAGCTCGGGTGTTACGGAAGCTTTCTTT.

The chain couples TRBV11-2 to TRBJ2-3, with D tentatively TRBD2 (7 bases). Trimming removed 3 bases from V and 3 bases from J, with 10 bases in between. There are 14 residues in the CDR3. CDR1 and CDR2 (germline): SGHAT, FQNNGV. This CDR3 reads CASSLGGRTDTQYF. For the CDR3, the DNA is TGTGCCAGCAGCTTGGGGGGGCGTACAGATACGCAGTATTTT. The full variable domain, rest sourced from reference TRBV11-2 and TRBJ2-3, is EAGVAQSPRYKIIEKRQSVAFWCNPISGHATLYWYQQILGQGPKLLIQFQNNGVVDDSQLPKDRFSAERLKGVDSTLKIQPAKLEDSAVYLCASSLGGRTDTQYFGPGTRLTVL.

This clone came up a few times. The gene calls are TRBV11-2 and TRBJ1-6; the D gene is possibly TRBD1 (6 bases). This CDR3 is 15 amino acids long. V lost 1 base and J 10 bases, leaving 14 bases between the germline ends. The germline gives CDR1 SGHAT, CDR2 FQNNGV. CDR3 bases: TGTGCCAGCAGCTTAGGTGGGGGCCTGAGGTCACCCCTCCACTTT. Translation: CASSLGGGLRSPLHF.

The rearrangement joins TRBV10-1 to TRBJ2-3; 9 bases agree with TRBD1. CDR3 size: 15 residues. Germline CDR1 is WNHNN and CDR2 is SYGVQD (reference sequence). The trim removed 5 bases at V and 4 bases at J, leaving 7 bases unmatched. CDR3 coding DNA: TGCGCCAGCAGTAATACAGGGGGCTCTCCAGATACGCAGTATTTT. It is translated as CASSNTGGSPDTQYF.

This chain joins TRBV30 and TRBJ2-3; possible D gene TRBD1, 6 bases. This CDR3 region has 13 residues. With 8 bases removed from V and 3 bases from J, the gap between germline ends came to 15 bases. Germline-derived CDR1 and CDR2 are GTSNPN and SVGIG (reference sequence). CDR3 residues: CAAAGRGTDTQYF. The CDR3 region has the DNA TGTGCCGCGGCGGGCAGGGGAACAGATACGCAGTATTTT.

This sequence joins TRBV25-1 and TRBJ2-1, with D unresolved. Germline CDR1 MGHDK, CDR2 SYGVNS. Trimming removed 1 base from V and 3 bases from J, with 13 bases in between. The CDR3 spans 16 residues. The CDR3 DNA reads as TGTGCCAGCAGTGAATTGGCTCCCCCCTTCTACAATGAGCAGTTCTTC. Translated: CASSELAPPFYNEQFF.

The chain is built from TRBV27 and TRBJ1-2; no clear D. Germline CDR1 MNHEY, CDR2 SMNVEV (reference sequence). V was pared by 6 bases and J by 1 base, with 18 bases between. This CDR3 spans 16 amino acids. In nucleotides, the CDR3 is TGTGCCAGCAGAACTATATCCGCCGGGATTAACTATGGCTACACCTTC. Its protein product is CASRTISAGINYGYTF.

This chain links TRBV9 with TRBJ1-2; 7 bases line up with TRBD1. The V gene end was trimmed by 2 bases and the J gene end by 6 bases; junction bases not matched to a gene: 10. The CDR3 totals 15 residues. In germline, CDR1 is SGDLS, CDR2 YYNGEE. CDR3 coding DNA: TGTGCCAGCAGCGTGACAGGGCAGGGAGTAAATGGCTACACCTTC. Residues: CASSVTGQGVNGYTF. The full variable domain, its missing parts supplied by reference TRBV9 and TRBJ1-2, is DSGVTQTPKHLITATGQRVTLRCSPRSGDLSVYWYQQSLDQGLQFLIQYYNGEERAKGNILERFSAQQFPDLHSELNLSSLELGDSALYFCASSVTGQGVNGYTFGSGTRLTVV.

The chain employs TRBV13 and TRBJ1-2; TRBD1 matches at 10 bases. The CDR3 extends over 16 amino acids. CDR1 is PRHDT, CDR2 FYEKMQ, per germline (reference sequence). With V trimmed by 3 bases and J by 0 bases, 4 bases remained unmatched. The CDR3 region is CASSFRQGATNYGYTF. The DNA for the CDR3 is TGTGCCAGCAGCTTTAGACAGGGGGCCACTAACTATGGCTACACCTTC.